This passage covers 5 T cell receptor beta chains from one sample sequenced in a study of control samples from healthy donors and cancer patients. Libraries were prepared by immunoSEQ multiplex PCR; TCRdb keeps only in-frame clonotypes and omits some of them. In the table there are around 71,000 clones, approximately 90% of which are singletons. The sequenced sample consisted of PBMCs. The receptors come from a woman between 45 and 65 years old with colorectal cancer.

The rearrangement links TRBV21-1 to TRBJ1-1. TRBV21-1 counts as a pseudogene. This CDR3 has 10 amino acids. CDR3 bases: TGTCGCGGGCTTGGTACTGAAGCTTTCTTT. Amino acid sequence: CRGLGTEAFF.

The table lists this clone with a few counts. This sequence joins TRBV9 and TRBJ2-5; 10 nucleotides agree with TRBD2. V lost 0 bases to trimming and J lost 5 bases; unmatched junction nucleotides: 7. The CDR3 is 16 amino acids. Germline values: CDR1 SGDLS, CDR2 YYNGEE. The CDR3 DNA is TGTGCCAGCAGCGTAGATGCACTAGCGGGGTCCGAGACCCAGTACTTC. Protein sequence: CASSVDALAGSETQYF.

The chain combines TRBV18 with TRBJ1-1, with D perhaps matching TRBD1 (6 bases). CDR3 length: 15 amino acids. The germline V and J ends were trimmed by 1 base and 4 bases, with 13 bases remaining between them. Germline CDR1 reads KGHSH; CDR2 reads LQKENI. The CDR3 reads CASSPQPRGTTEAFF. The CDR3 bases are TGTGCCAGCTCACCACAACCCAGGGGTACCACTGAAGCTTTCTTT.

The rearrangement uses TRBV6-5 and TRBJ1-5; TRBD1 might be the D (6 bases). The germline V gene encodes CDR1 MNHEY and CDR2 SVGAGI. Trimming cost V 10 bases and J 7 bases, with 17 bases left between them. The CDR3 has 13 amino acids. The CDR3 sequence is CATRGGAGQPQHF. In DNA, the CDR3 is TGTGCCACCCGCGGGGGGGCCGGGCAGCCCCAGCATTTT.

CDR3 sequence reads: CAISGSGVAGTDTQYF. The CDR3 nucleotides read TGTGCCATCAGTGGGTCAGGGGTGGCGGGCACAGATACGCAGTATTTT. V and J are TRBV10-3 and TRBJ2-3; weak D call: TRBD1 (6 bases). This CDR3 has 16 residues. Trimming took off 4 bases at V and 1 base at J, with 15 bases between the two ends. The germline gives CDR1 ENHRY, CDR2 SYGVKD.